What follows describes a single TCR beta chain. What it binds is unknown. One entry per CDR3 protein, called by TCRdb with MiXCR from the reads. Among 300,000 to 400,000 distinct CDR3 sequences listed, around 29% were seen once. This entry comes from a study of T cell repertoires in cytomegalovirus infection. Background on the study: In the study, CMV epitopes included recently identified HLA-C-restricted and well-studied HLA-B-restricted ones. It was the public TCR beta signatures that indicated both CMV infection and matching HLA type. The study, taken as a whole, reports: The ex vivo response was dominated by HLA-C-restricted CMV-specific TCR beta clonotypes. Frequencies of public TCR beta families were cumulated, and this identified carriers of CMV plus the relevant HLA.

The CDR3 has 16 amino acids. Looked up from germline, CDR1 is SEHNR and CDR2 is FQNEAQ (reference sequence). V was clipped by 1 base and J by 2 bases, with 12 bases between them. The V gene is TRBV7-9, the J gene TRBJ1-5; unclear D gene. Material: cultured PBMCs, obtained from culture after CMV antigen stimulation. This clonotype was obtained from a human donor in good health (CMV status not recorded). Some clones in this sample may be carry-over from other donors' samples. CDR3 protein: CASSLDEGLGNQPQHF. CDR3 in DNA: TGTGCCAGCAGCTTAGATGAGGGTTTGGGCAATCAGCCCCAGCATTTT.